This T cell receptor (beta chain) was recovered during a study of cytomegalovirus exposure and HLA in healthy donors. Broader study findings: Presence/absence analyses assumed roughly uniform sequencing depth across donors, which may not hold. The study flagged roughly 150 TCR beta chains as cytomegalovirus-associated. A later analysis, which compared TCR beta chains of equal frequency, found the HLA-associated ones more clonally expanded. In an earlier analysis, in approximately 630 donors, most V segments appeared productive either ~87% or ~30% of the time.

The CDR3 covers 14 residues. Germline lookup yields CDR1 SGHRS and CDR2 YFSETQ. The V and J ends lost 3 bases and 4 bases, in that order; junction bases with no gene match: 6. Comments on this clone: Its antigen is currently unknown.

With 60 Vbeta and 13 Jbeta primers, the PCR was carried out. Using immunoSEQ multiplex PCR, the repertoire was profiled, and TCRdb retains in-frame clones only, with some absent. The table includes roughly 120,000 clones, 80% detected once. V is TRBV5-1 and J is TRBJ2-7; 8 bases agree with TRBD2. Input material: PBMCs. The sequence was obtained from a man aged 25 to 40 in good health and CMV-seronegative. The CDR3: CASSSGTRGYEQYF. For the CDR3, the DNA is TGCGCCAGCAGCTCCGGGACTAGAGGGTACGAGCAGTACTTC.